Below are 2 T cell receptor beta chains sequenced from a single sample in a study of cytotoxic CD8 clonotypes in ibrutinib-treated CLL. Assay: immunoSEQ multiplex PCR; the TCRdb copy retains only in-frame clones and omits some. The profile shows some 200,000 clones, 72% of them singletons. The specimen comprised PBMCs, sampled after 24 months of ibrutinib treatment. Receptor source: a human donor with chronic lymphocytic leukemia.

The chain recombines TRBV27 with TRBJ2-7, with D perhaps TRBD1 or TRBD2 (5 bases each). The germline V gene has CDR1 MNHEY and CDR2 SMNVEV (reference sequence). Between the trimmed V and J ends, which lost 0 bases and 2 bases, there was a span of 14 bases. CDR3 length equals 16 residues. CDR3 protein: CASSLSGRDVTYEQYF. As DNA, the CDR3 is TGTGCCAGCAGTTTATCGGGCAGGGACGTTACCTACGAGCAGTACTTC.

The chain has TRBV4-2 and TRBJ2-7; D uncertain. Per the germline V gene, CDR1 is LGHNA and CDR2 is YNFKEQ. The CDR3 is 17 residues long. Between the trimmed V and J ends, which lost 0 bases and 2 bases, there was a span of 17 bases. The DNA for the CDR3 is TGTGCCAGCAGCCAAGAACCCTCTTACGGGCGCCCCTACGAGCAGTACTTC. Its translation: CASSQEPSYGRPYEQYF.